A single sample is the source of the 19 T cell receptor beta chains below, sequenced in a study of shared clonotypes between healthy human individuals. Profiled with immunoSEQ multiplex PCR; TCRdb holds only in-frame clones, not every one. The sample has 2 million to 2.5 million clones, 93% seen once. The sample was naive CD4+ T cells from PBMCs. As to subset: CD45RA+ positively selected. The receptors here all came from a man between 18 and 29 years old in good health. Some clones in this sample may be carry-over from other donors' samples.

V gene TRBV6-5 combines with J gene TRBJ1-1; no firm D call. The CDR3 covers 15 residues. The germline gives CDR1 MNHEY, CDR2 SVGAGI. V lost 4 bases and J lost 5, with 17 bases in between. In DNA form, the CDR3 reads TGTGCCAGCAGTTTCCCGATTGGAGGGAGGACTGAAGCTTTCTTT. This sequence encodes CASSFPIGGRTEAFF.

This clone was found once. The chain employs TRBV28 and TRBJ2-1; D not resolved. V was clipped by 1 base and J by 4 bases, with 8 bases between them. Germline V CDR1 and CDR2: MDHEN, SYDVKM. This CDR3 spans 14 amino acids. CDR3 nucleotide sequence: TGTGCCAGCAGTTTATCCCCGAGGTACAATGAGCAGTTCTTC. This translates into CASSLSPRYNEQFF.

The rearrangement links TRBV7-8 to TRBJ2-1; D is tentatively TRBD1 or TRBD2 (5 bases each). Trimming left V 5 bases short and J 10 bases short, with 21 bases between. The CDR3 has 15 amino acids. Germline V lookup: CDR1 SGHVS, CDR2 FQNEAQ. The CDR3 DNA reads as TGTGCCAGCAGCCCCGGGACGGCGCGCCCTAAAGAGCAGTTCTTC. Translating it yields CASSPGTARPKEQFF.

The chain has TRBV2 and TRBJ2-5, with 7 bases fitting TRBD1. Germline V CDR1 and CDR2: SNHLY, FYNNEI. This CDR3 region has 13 residues. The J segment lost 5 bases and the V segment lost 6 bases, leaving 6 bases of the junction unmatched. CDR3 in amino acids: CASRGRGLETQYF. In nucleotides, the CDR3 is TGTGCCAGCAGGGGAAGGGGGCTGGAGACCCAGTACTTC.

The chain uses TRBV11-2 and TRBJ1-3; D not certain. From germline, CDR1 is SGHAT and CDR2 FQNNGV. The V end was cut by 0 bases, the J end by 2 bases, with 11 bases between. The CDR3 spans 16 residues. The CDR3 loop reads CASSLDHHAAGNTIYF. CDR3 bases: TGTGCCAGCAGCTTAGACCACCACGCAGCTGGAAACACCATATATTTT.

The chain is built from TRBV7-2 and TRBJ1-6; TRBD1 aligns across 10 bases. The V gene's germline CDR1 is SGHTA and CDR2 FQGNSA. This CDR3 comprises 16 residues. Trimming at V came to 1 base and at J to 10 bases, leaving 7 bases not matched to a gene. The CDR3 is CASSLVGTGVKSPLHF. In DNA, the CDR3 is TGTGCCAGCAGCTTAGTTGGGACAGGGGTTAAGTCACCCCTCCACTTT. Combining the CDR3 with reference TRBV7-2 and TRBJ1-6 gives the whole variable domain GAGVSQSPSNKVTEKGKDVELRCDPISGHTALYWYRQSLGQGLEFLIYFQGNSAPDKSGLPSDRFSAERTGGSVSTLTIQRTQQEDSAVYLCASSLVGTGVKSPLHFGNGTRLTVT.

The V gene is TRBV11-1, the J gene TRBJ1-2; tentatively, D is TRBD1 (5 bases). The length of the CDR3 is 13 residues. Germline lookup yields CDR1 SGHAT and CDR2 FQDESV (reference sequence). V was trimmed by 5 bases and J by 8 bases, leaving 15 bases between them. The CDR3 coding sequence is TGTGCCAGCAGCCCACCCAACGGGGACGGCTACACCTTC. Translation gives CASSPPNGDGYTF. Based on the CDR3 plus reference TRBV11-1 and TRBJ1-2, the full variable domain is EAEVAQSPRYKITEKSQAVAFWCDPISGHATLYWYRQILGQGPELLVQFQDESVVDDSQLPKDRFSAERLKGVDSTLKIQPAELGDSAMYLCASSPPNGDGYTFGSGTRLTVV.

J is TRBJ2-1 and V is TRBV14; possible D gene TRBD2, 6 bases. The germline V gene has CDR1 SGHDN and CDR2 FVKESK. The CDR3 length is 19 residues. V was shortened by 0 bases and J by 5 bases, with 23 bases between the two germline ends. The CDR3 bases are TGTGCCAGCAGCCAAGAAATGAGGAGGAGGGGCCTTGGGGACAATGAGCAGTTCTTC. Protein product: CASSQEMRRRGLGDNEQFF.

The chain links TRBV11-2 to TRBJ2-3; no clear D gene. The CDR3 runs 15 residues. The V end was cut by 5 bases, the J end by 3 bases, with 15 bases between. The germline gives CDR1 SGHAT, CDR2 FQNNGV. The CDR3 DNA follows: TGTGCCAGCAGCCCCCTCGGTGGGATTACAGATACGCAGTATTTT. It translates to CASSPLGGITDTQYF.

The chain links TRBV29-1 to TRBJ1-1; TRBD1 matches at 9 bases. Germline CDR1 reads SQVTM; CDR2 reads ANQGSEA. Trimming took 7 bases from V and 5 from J; bases not matched to a gene: 8. The CDR3 is 13 amino acids. CDR3 residues: CSDGQGMTTEAFF. CDR3 DNA: TGCAGCGATGGACAGGGGATGACGACTGAAGCTTTCTTT.

The rearrangement links TRBV6-5 to TRBJ2-7; the D gene is possibly TRBD1 (6 bases). The CDR3 covers 15 residues. Trimming took 4 bases from V and 1 from J, leaving 14 bases between them. CDR1 and CDR2 (germline): MNHEY, SVGAGI. The CDR3 nucleotides are TGTGCCAGCAGTTCGCACATTCAGGGGTCCTACGAGCAGTACTTC. Its translation is CASSSHIQGSYEQYF.

J is TRBJ2-5 and V is TRBV5-5; 8 bases are shared with TRBD1. The CDR3 has 15 residues. Germline CDR1 is SGHKS and CDR2 is YYEKEE (reference sequence). The V gene end was trimmed by 0 bases and the J gene end by 6 bases; junction bases not matched to a gene: 7. The CDR3: CASSLDWQGAKTQYF. The CDR3 DNA reads as TGTGCCAGCAGCTTGGATTGGCAGGGGGCAAAGACCCAGTACTTC.

The V gene is TRBV28, the J gene TRBJ1-3, with D unclear. The CDR3 extends over 13 amino acids. Germline lookup yields CDR1 MDHEN and CDR2 SYDVKM. V was cut by 9 bases and J by 0 bases, with 9 bases left in between. The CDR3 loop reads CASQDPSGNTIYF. CDR3 DNA sequence: TGTGCCAGTCAGGACCCCTCTGGAAACACCATATATTTT.

On this clone: The sample has other DNA sequences that encode this CDR3 too. The genes are TRBV5-6 and TRBJ2-2; D not certain. Trimming took 0 bases from V and 6 from J, leaving 3 bases between them. The CDR3 has 12 residues. From germline, CDR1 is SGHDT and CDR2 YYEEEE. The CDR3 loop is CASSLAPGELFF. CDR3 sequence (DNA): TGTGCCAGCAGCTTGGCTCCCGGGGAGCTGTTTTTT.

The CDR3 nucleotides are TGCGCCAGCAGCTTGAATGCGGGGAGCACAGATACGCAGTATTTT. Translating it yields CASSLNAGSTDTQYF. The chain joins TRBV5-1 to TRBJ2-3, with a tentative D call TRBD2 (6 bases). V lost 1 base and J 0 bases, leaving 9 bases between the germline ends. The CDR3 runs 15 residues. The germline V gene has CDR1 SGHRS and CDR2 YFSETQ.

V and J are TRBV5-1 and TRBJ2-3, with 12 bases fitting TRBD2. Germline lookup yields CDR1 SGHRS and CDR2 YFSETQ. The CDR3 loop spans 16 amino acids. The junction had 6 bases not matched to a gene; V was cut back by 5 bases and J by 2 bases. DNA of the CDR3: TGCGCCAGCAGACTAGCGGGAGGCATACCCACAGATACGCAGTATTTT. Translating gives CASRLAGGIPTDTQYF.

V is TRBV5-8 and J is TRBJ2-3; 10 bases map to TRBD2. Germline CDR1 reads SGHTS; CDR2 reads YDEGEE. Trimming removed 5 bases from V and 3 bases from J; junction bases left unmatched: 3. The CDR3 length is 14 residues. CDR3 amino acids: CASRVLAGTDTQYF. The CDR3 bases are TGTGCCAGCAGGGTACTAGCGGGAACAGATACGCAGTATTTT.

V and J are TRBV5-1 and TRBJ2-7; 7 bases are shared with TRBD1. This CDR3 contains 14 residues. In germline, CDR1 is SGHRS, CDR2 YFSETQ. V lost 4 bases, J lost 2 bases, and 6 bases stayed unmatched. The CDR3 DNA is TGCGCCAGCAGCGTGACAGGGATCCCCTACGAGCAGTACTTC. Protein sequence: CASSVTGIPYEQYF.

A single count supports this clone. The J gene is TRBJ1-3, the V gene TRBV25-1; 8 bases are a match to TRBD1. The CDR3 is made up of 15 amino acids. Trimming took 4 bases from V and 4 from J; bases not matched to a gene: 6. Per the germline V gene, CDR1 is MGHDK and CDR2 is SYGVNS. CDR3 nucleotide sequence: TGTGCCAGCAGTGGGTGGACAGGGCGAGGAAACACCATATATTTT. As protein: CASSGWTGRGNTIYF.